This is a list of T cell receptor beta chains from one sample in a study of blood T cell repertoires in COVID-19. Clones were read by immunoSEQ multiplex PCR, and TCRdb kept only the in-frame ones, dropping some. The profile shows approximately 400,000 clones, approximately 77% of them singletons. Sequencing input: peripheral blood. The source is a human donor with acute or convalescent COVID-19. The donor label of this sample is uncertain. Both conserved end residues are part of each CDR3. Fields, in order: V gene, clone size, J gene, D gene, CDR3 DNA, CDR3 protein. A D gene is named only where the DNA matches it firmly. Expanded clones are given a class, and other clones once, few, many or no size at all.

v_gene: TRBV5-1
abundance: .
j_gene: TRBJ1-2
d_gene: TRBD1
CDR3nt: TGCGCCAGCAGCCTCGGACAGGCGAACATATATGGCTACACCTTC
CDR3aa: CASSLGQANIYGYTF

v_gene: TRBV7-8
abundance: .
j_gene: TRBJ2-3
d_gene: .
CDR3nt: TGTGCCAGCAGCCCAACTGAACTGGGAGAAACGCAGTATTTT
CDR3aa: CASSPTELGETQYF

v_gene: TRBV27
abundance: .
j_gene: TRBJ1-2
d_gene: .
CDR3nt: TGTGCCAGCAGCTCGATGGGCAGGAATGGCTACACCTTC
CDR3aa: CASSSMGRNGYTF

v_gene: TRBV30
abundance: .
j_gene: TRBJ1-2
d_gene: .
CDR3nt: TGTGCCTGGAGTGTACCCAGCGTCAGCTATGGCTACACCTTC
CDR3aa: CAWSVPSVSYGYTF

v_gene: TRBV5-6
abundance: .
j_gene: TRBJ2-1
d_gene: .
CDR3nt: TGTGCCAGCAGCTTGGGCGTAAATGAGCAGTTCTTC
CDR3aa: CASSLGVNEQFF

v_gene: TRBV5-1
abundance: .
j_gene: TRBJ2-5
d_gene: .
CDR3nt: TGCGCCAGCAGCTTGGGTGGGGGGGAGACCCAGTACTTC
CDR3aa: CASSLGGGETQYF

v_gene: TRBV10-1
abundance: .
j_gene: TRBJ2-7
d_gene: TRBD2
CDR3nt: TGCGCCAGCAGTGGTCAGGCTAGCGGACCCTACGAGCAGTACTTC
CDR3aa: CASSGQASGPYEQYF

v_gene: TRBV28
abundance: .
j_gene: TRBJ2-1
d_gene: TRBD2
CDR3nt: TGTGCCAGCAGTTCTCTACTAGCGGGGGGCCGAAATGAGCAGTTCTTC
CDR3aa: CASSSLLAGGRNEQFF

v_gene: TRBV6-1
abundance: .
j_gene: TRBJ1-2
d_gene: TRBD1
CDR3nt: TGTGCCAGCAGTGAAGCGAGGTTGGGACAGGGCTACCATGGCTACACCTTC
CDR3aa: CASSEARLGQGYHGYTF

v_gene: TRBV19
abundance: .
j_gene: TRBJ1-6
d_gene: .
CDR3nt: TGTGCCAGTAGTCCACGGACAAGAAATTCACCCCTCCACTTT
CDR3aa: CASSPRTRNSPLHF

v_gene: TRBV7-9
abundance: .
j_gene: TRBJ1-1
d_gene: .
CDR3nt: TGTGCCAGCAGCACCCGACAGACCCGAAGTACTGAAGCTTTCTTT
CDR3aa: CASSTRQTRSTEAFF

v_gene: TRBV6-5
abundance: .
j_gene: TRBJ1-1
d_gene: .
CDR3nt: TGTGCCAGCACCCCCACAGGGATGGTCACTGAAGCTTTCTTT
CDR3aa: CASTPTGMVTEAFF

v_gene: TRBV4-1
abundance: large
j_gene: TRBJ1-4
d_gene: .
CDR3nt: TGCGCCAGCAGCCAAGATTGGACATCTGAAAAACTGTTTTTT
CDR3aa: CASSQDWTSEKLFF

v_gene: TRBV4-1
abundance: .
j_gene: TRBJ2-2
d_gene: .
CDR3nt: TGCGCCAGCAGCCCCCCCCGGGCGAACACCGGGGAGCTGTTTTTT
CDR3aa: CASSPPRANTGELFF

v_gene: TRBV9
abundance: .
j_gene: TRBJ2-3
d_gene: .
CDR3nt: TGTGCCAGCAGCCCTCGGGACTCGACAGATACGCAGTATTTT
CDR3aa: CASSPRDSTDTQYF

v_gene: TRBV19
abundance: .
j_gene: TRBJ1-5
d_gene: TRBD1
CDR3nt: TGTGCCAGCAGGGACAGCCCAAATCAGCCCCAGCATTTT
CDR3aa: CASRDSPNQPQHF

v_gene: TRBV14
abundance: once
j_gene: TRBJ2-7
d_gene: TRBD2
CDR3nt: TGTGCCAGCAGTTTCTCTAGCGGGGCCTCCTACGAGCAGTACTTC
CDR3aa: CASSFSSGASYEQYF

v_gene: TRBV19
abundance: .
j_gene: TRBJ1-5
d_gene: TRBD1
CDR3nt: TGTGCCAGTAGTCCCTTGGACAGGCCCGGGGAGCCCCAGCATTTT
CDR3aa: CASSPLDRPGEPQHF

v_gene: TRBV9
abundance: .
j_gene: TRBJ2-7
d_gene: TRBD2
CDR3nt: TGTGCCAGCAGCCCCGGGGGGGGGACGGGGTACGAGCAGTACTTC
CDR3aa: CASSPGGGTGYEQYF

v_gene: TRBV2
abundance: .
j_gene: TRBJ1-3
d_gene: TRBD1
CDR3nt: TGTGCCAGCAAAAGACAGGGCTCTGGAAACACCATATATTTT
CDR3aa: CASKRQGSGNTIYF

v_gene: TRBV3-1/TRBV3-2
abundance: .
j_gene: TRBJ2-7
d_gene: .
CDR3nt: TGTGCCAGCAGCCAAGGGTGGGCGGGGTACGAGCAGTACTTC
CDR3aa: CASSQGWAGYEQYF

v_gene: TRBV5-6
abundance: .
j_gene: TRBJ1-5
d_gene: .
CDR3nt: TGTGCCAGCAGCTTGTGGGGGGGCAGCAATCAGCCCCAGCATTTT
CDR3aa: CASSLWGGSNQPQHF